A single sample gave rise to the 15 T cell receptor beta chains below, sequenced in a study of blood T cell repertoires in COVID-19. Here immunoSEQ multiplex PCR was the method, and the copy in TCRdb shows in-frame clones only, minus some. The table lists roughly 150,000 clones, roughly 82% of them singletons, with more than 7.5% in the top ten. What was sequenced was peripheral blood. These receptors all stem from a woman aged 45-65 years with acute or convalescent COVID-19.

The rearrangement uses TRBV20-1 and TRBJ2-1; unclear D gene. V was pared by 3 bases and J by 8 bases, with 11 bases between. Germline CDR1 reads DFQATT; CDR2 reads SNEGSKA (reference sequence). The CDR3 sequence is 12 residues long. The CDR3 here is CSASRVVYEQFF. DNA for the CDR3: TGCAGTGCTAGTCGTGTCGTCTATGAGCAGTTCTTC.

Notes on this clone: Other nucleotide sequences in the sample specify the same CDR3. CDR3 amino acids: CASSVGGGSYNEQFF. CDR3 DNA: TGTGCCAGCAGCGTAGGAGGGGGATCCTACAATGAGCAGTTCTTC. This sequence joins TRBV9 and TRBJ2-1; the D gene is possibly TRBD1 (6 bases). V lost 0 bases, J lost 1 base, and 8 bases lay in between. Germline V gives CDR1 SGDLS, CDR2 YYNGEE. The CDR3 has 15 amino acids. Filled out from reference TRBV9 and TRBJ2-1, the complete variable domain reads DSGVTQTPKHLITATGQRVTLRCSPRSGDLSVYWYQQSLDQGLQFLIQYYNGEERAKGNILERFSAQQFPDLHSELNLSSLELGDSALYFCASSVGGGSYNEQFFGPGTRLTVL.

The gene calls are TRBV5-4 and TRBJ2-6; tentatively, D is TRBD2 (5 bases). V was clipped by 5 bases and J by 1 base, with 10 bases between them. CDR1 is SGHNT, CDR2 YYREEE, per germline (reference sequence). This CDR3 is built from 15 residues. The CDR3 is CASRNSGSGANVLTF. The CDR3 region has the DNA TGTGCCAGCAGAAACTCGGGGTCTGGGGCCAACGTCCTGACTTTC.

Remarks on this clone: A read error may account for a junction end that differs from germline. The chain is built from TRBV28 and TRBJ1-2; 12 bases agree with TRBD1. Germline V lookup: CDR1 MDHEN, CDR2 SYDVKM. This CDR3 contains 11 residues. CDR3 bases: TGTGCCACCGGTTCCGGGACAGGGGGCGTCTTT. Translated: CATGSGTGGVF.

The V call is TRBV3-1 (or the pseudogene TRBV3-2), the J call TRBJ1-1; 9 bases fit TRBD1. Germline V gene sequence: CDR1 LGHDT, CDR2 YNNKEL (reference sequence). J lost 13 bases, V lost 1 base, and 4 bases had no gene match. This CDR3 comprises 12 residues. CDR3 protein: CASSQGTGVGFF. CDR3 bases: TGTGCCAGCAGCCAAGGGACAGGGGTGGGTTTCTTT.

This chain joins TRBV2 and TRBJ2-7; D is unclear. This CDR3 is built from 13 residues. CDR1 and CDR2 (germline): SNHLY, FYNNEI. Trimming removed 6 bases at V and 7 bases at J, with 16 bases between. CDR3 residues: CASSKGSSREQYF. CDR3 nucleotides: TGTGCCAGCAGCAAAGGCTCTAGTAGAGAGCAGTACTTC.

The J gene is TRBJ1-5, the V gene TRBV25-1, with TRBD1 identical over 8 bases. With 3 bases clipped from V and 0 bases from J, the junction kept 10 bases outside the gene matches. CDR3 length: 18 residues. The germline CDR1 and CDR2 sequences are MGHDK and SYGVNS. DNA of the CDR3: TGTGCCAGCAGTGACGGGGCCAGGGGGCTTGATAGCAATCAGCCCCAGCATTTT. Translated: CASSDGARGLDSNQPQHF.

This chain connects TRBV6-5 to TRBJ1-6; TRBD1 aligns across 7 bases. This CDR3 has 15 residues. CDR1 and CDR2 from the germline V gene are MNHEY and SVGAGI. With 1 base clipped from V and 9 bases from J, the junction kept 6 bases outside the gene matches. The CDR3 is CASSYLQGSSSPLHF. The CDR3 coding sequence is TGTGCCAGCAGTTACTTACAGGGGAGTTCTTCACCCCTCCACTTT.

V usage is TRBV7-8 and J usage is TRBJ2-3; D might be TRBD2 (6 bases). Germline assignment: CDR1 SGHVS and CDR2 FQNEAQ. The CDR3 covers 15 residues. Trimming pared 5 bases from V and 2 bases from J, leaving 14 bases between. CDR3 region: CASSPRDFPTDTQYF. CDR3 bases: TGTGCCAGCAGCCCTAGGGACTTCCCCACAGATACGCAGTATTTT. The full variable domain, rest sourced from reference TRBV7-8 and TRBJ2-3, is GAGVSQSPRYKVAKRGQDVALRCDPISGHVSLFWYQQALGQGPEFLTYFQNEAQLDKSGLPSDRFFAERPEGSVSTLKIQRTQQEDSAVYLCASSPRDFPTDTQYFGPGTRLTVL.

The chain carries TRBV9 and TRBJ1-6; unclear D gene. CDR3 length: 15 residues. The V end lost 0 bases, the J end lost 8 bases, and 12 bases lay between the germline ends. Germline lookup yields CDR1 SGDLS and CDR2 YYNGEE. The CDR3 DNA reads TGTGCCAGCAGCGTAGGTGGAGTGTCCCATTCACCCCTCCACTTT. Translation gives CASSVGGVSHSPLHF.

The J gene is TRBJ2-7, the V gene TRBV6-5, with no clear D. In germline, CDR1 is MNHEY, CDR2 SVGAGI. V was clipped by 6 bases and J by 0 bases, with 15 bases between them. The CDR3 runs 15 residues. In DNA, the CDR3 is TGTGCCAGCAGCCCCTCGGCAAGGAGCTCCTACGAGCAGTACTTC. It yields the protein CASSPSARSSYEQYF.

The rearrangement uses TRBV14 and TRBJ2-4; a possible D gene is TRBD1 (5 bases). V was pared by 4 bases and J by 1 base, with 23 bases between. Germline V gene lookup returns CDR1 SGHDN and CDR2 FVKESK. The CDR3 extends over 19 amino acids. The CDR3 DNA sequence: TGTGCCAGCAGCCCTCCCCGCGGACATGACTCGTTGGCCAAAAACATTCAGTACTTC. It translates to CASSPPRGHDSLAKNIQYF.

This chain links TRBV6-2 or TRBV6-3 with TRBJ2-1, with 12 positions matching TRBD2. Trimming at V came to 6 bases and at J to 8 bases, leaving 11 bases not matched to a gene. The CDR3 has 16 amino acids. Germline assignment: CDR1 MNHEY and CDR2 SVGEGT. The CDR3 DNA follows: TGTGCCAGCAGCTCTGGAACTAGCGGGAGGTGGCATGAGCAGTTCTTC. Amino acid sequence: CASSSGTSGRWHEQFF.

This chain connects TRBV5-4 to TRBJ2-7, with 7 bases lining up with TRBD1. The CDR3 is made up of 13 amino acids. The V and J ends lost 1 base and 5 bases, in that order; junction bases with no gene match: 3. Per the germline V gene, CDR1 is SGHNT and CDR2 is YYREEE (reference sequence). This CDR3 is CASSLRGRNEQYF. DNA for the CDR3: TGTGCCAGCAGCTTGAGGGGGCGGAACGAGCAGTACTTC.

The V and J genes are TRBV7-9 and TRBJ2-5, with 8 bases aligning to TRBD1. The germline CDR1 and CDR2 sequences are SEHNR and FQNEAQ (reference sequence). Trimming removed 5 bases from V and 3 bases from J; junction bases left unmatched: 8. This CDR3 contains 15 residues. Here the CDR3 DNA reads TGTGCCAGCAGCCCACGAGCGACAGGGGAAGAGACCCAGTACTTC. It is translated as CASSPRATGEETQYF.